This TCR beta chain derives from a study of blood T cell repertoires in COVID-19. The wider study: Samples representing acute and convalescent COVID-19 were sourced from the United States, Italy and Spain. Nucleic acid was either cDNA or gDNA, and it came from T cells, B-cell-depleted T cells, or PBMCs.

In the original processing: Using reference gene primer amplification, nucleated cell counts were estimated. Repertoires were generated with immunoSEQ multiplex PCR, while TCRdb's copy carries only in-frame clones and drops some. That table supplies the V and J calls and clone size; D and trimming were determined from the DNA. The sample lists about 360,000 clones, more than 85% occurring once. CDR3 length: 15 amino acids. Trimming took 1 base from V and 7 from J, leaving 13 bases between them. Germline lookup yields CDR1 MGHRA and CDR2 YSYEKL. Material: peripheral blood. This sequence joins TRBV4-1 and TRBJ2-2; TRBD2 is a possible D gene (5 bases). The sequence came from a human donor in a cohort sampled during active COVID-19. The CDR3 coding sequence is TGCGCCAGCAGCCAAGTTACTAGGAAAATCGGGGAGCTGTTTTTT. It codes for CASSQVTRKIGELFF.